The present T cell receptor beta chain was sequenced within a study of T cell clones after liver transplantation (dated by TCRdb to about 2019). Concerning the study at large: The samples were obtained from ITN030ST, a randomized trial that attempted immunosuppression withdrawal within 2 years after liver transplantation. Donor-reactive T cell clones were identified by TCRbeta sequencing after a pre-transplant mixed lymphocyte reaction and then tracked in post-transplant blood. Third party-reactive TCRbeta sequences from pre-transplant MLRs were also identified as an antigen-independent comparator for donor-reactive sequences. Of the eight recipients, a few were HCV-positive, while the remaining recipients had been transplanted for non-autoimmune, non-viral indications. The subjects received no induction therapy and were kept on standard immunosuppression until randomization at 12-24 months post-transplant. Tolerance was defined as complete withdrawal of immunosuppression for at least one year without a rise in liver enzymes beyond twice the upper limit of normal. Blood samples were taken pre-transplant, pre-randomization before withdrawal, and post-randomization after full withdrawal or failed withdrawal. Of the 8 liver transplant recipients making up the studied cohort, 3 were classified as tolerant and 5 as non-tolerant.

Using immunoSEQ, frozen genomic DNA was subjected to high-throughput TCRbeta CDR3 sequencing, a process that included PCR amplification, mapping, bias correction and internal controls. Per the authors' processing: Only productive rearrangements were retained, with each unique TCRbeta sequence defined by its CDR3 nucleotide sequence together with its V and J gene. A sequence counted as donor-reactive only if the sequence showed at least 5-fold expansion in CFSE-low cells compared with unstimulated pre-transplant cells and had a frequency of at least 0.01%. Minimum frequency thresholds were set for each subject based on the unstimulated sample with the lowest template count, ensuring at least 90% detection power. Repertoire turnover was measured by Jensen-Shannon divergence between the top 1000 TCRbeta sequences post- and pre-transplant. Changes in detection of donor-reactive sequences were tested with two-sided Fisher's exact tests. Held by TCRdb, this immuneACCESS table contains in-frame sequences only and omits some clones. Under half of the omission traces to an unresolved V gene where checked; the cause of the rest is unknown. D and trimming come from the DNA, and the V and J calls and clone size come from that table. Across this sample there are under 55,000 clones, with around 84% seen only once. The ten largest make up more than 2% of the sample.

The CDR3 contains 15 residues, cysteine and phenylalanine counted. CDR3 DNA only is kept here, 45 bases in frame from base 1. Trimming at the junction amounts to 6 bases on V and 1 base on J, and the germline ends lie 16 bases apart. Reading the germline V gene gives CDR1 SGHVS and CDR2 FNYEAQ. Unstimulated PBMCs, after thawing, were stained for CD3, CD4 and CD8 and then FACS-sorted into CD3+CD4+ and CD3+CD8+ populations. Randomization to immunosuppression withdrawal applied to every one of the 8 studied subjects. Genomic DNA was isolated with the Qiagen DNeasy Blood and Tissue Kit. Paper-wide results and their limitations: The conclusions were preliminary, being limited by small, heterogeneous patient numbers and by non-standardized post-transplant time points. In 5 of 8 subjects, regardless of tolerance or HCV status, circulating donor-reactive CD4 TCRbeta sequences dropped significantly post-transplant. When repertoire turnover was taken into account, detection of donor-reactive sequences was significantly reduced in 7 of 8 subjects for CD4 and in 8 of 8 subjects for CD8. Because allograft tissue specimens were not available, migration of donor-reactive T cells into the graft, rather than deletion, may have occurred. In two subjects, low numbers of available donor cells limited the measurable donor-reactive repertoire. Donor-reactive sequences declined more than third party-reactive ones, suggesting partial antigen-specific deletion unrelated to withdrawal success.

Concerning this clone: The antigen it binds to is not known. No much larger clone is present one base from it, and per-base qualities are unavailable.

Recombination connected TRBV7-6 to TRBJ2-7; confidence is insufficient to name the D gene. The clonotype originates from a human patient who received a liver transplant. After a transplant, some T cells may be the graft donor's own cells. Source: CD4+ T cells from blood, taken 24 months after liver transplant. The bases are TGTGCCAGCAGTCTCGCTTATGACCCTTCCTACGAGCAGTACTTC. Its translation reads: CASSLAYDPSYEQYF.